The rows below give T cell receptor beta chains drawn from one sample of a study of cytomegalovirus exposure and HLA in healthy donors. Sequenced by immunoSEQ multiplex PCR; TCRdb stores in-frame clones only, minus some. This sample yields some 190,000 clones, of which about 81% are seen a single time; 1.5% belongs to the top ten. Sequencing was carried out using PBMCs. These TCRs come from a man between 40 and 49 years old in good health and CMV-seronegative. Both conserved end residues are part of each CDR3. The D gene is left open where the match is weak. Clone size, where shown, is once, few, many, or a class for clones that have expanded.

D gene	V gene	clone size	CDR3 length	J gene	CDR3 DNA	CDR3 protein
-	TRBV15	-	17	TRBJ1-5	TGTGCCACCAGCAGAGAATCAGGGTGGGGGCGTAATCAGCCCCAGCATTTT	CATSRESGWGRNQPQHF
-	TRBV7-2	-	14	TRBJ1-2	TGTGCCAGCAGCTTAGCGCGACAGAACTATGGCTACACCTTC	CASSLARQNYGYTF
TRBD1	TRBV6-1	-	16	TRBJ2-7	TGTGCCAGCAGTGAATTTAGGGCAGGGGGCAACAGCGAGCAGTACTTC	CASSEFRAGGNSEQYF
TRBD2	TRBV5-6	-	15	TRBJ2-5	TGTGCCAGCAGCCGACTAGCGGGGTTACAAGAGACCCAGTACTTC	CASSRLAGLQETQYF
-	TRBV27	-	14	TRBJ2-7	TGTGCCAGCAGTTTATTTAGGGACAACTACGAGCAGTACTTC	CASSLFRDNYEQYF
TRBD1	TRBV5-5	-	14	TRBJ1-2	TGTGCCAGCAGTTACGGGACAGGGCAAGGTGGCTACACCTTC	CASSYGTGQGGYTF
TRBD1	TRBV18	-	15	TRBJ1-1	TGTGCCAGCTCACAGCGACAGGGGGAGGACACTGAAGCTTTCTTT	CASSQRQGEDTEAFF
TRBD2	TRBV9	-	16	TRBJ2-1	TGTGCCAGCAGCACCGCCGGGGGGGTAGGAAGGAATGAGCAGTTCTTC	CASSTAGGVGRNEQFF
-	TRBV5-4	-	17	TRBJ1-2	TGTGCCAGCAGCTTGGGGGCACGCATCCTCTCTAACTATGGCTACACCTTC	CASSLGARILSNYGYTF
-	TRBV30	-	17	TRBJ1-6	TGTGCCTGGAGTACCGGAGGGTACAGCTCCTATAATTCACCCCTCCACTTT	CAWSTGGYSSYNSPLHF
TRBD1	TRBV27	-	17	TRBJ1-1	TGTGCCAGCAGTGTTACCGGGACAGGGAGAATGAACACTGAAGCTTTCTTT	CASSVTGTGRMNTEAFF
TRBD2	TRBV10-1	-	17	TRBJ2-6	TGCGCCAGCAGCCCGTCCGCGGGGGGTAGTGGGGCCAACGTCCTGACTTTC	CASSPSAGGSGANVLTF
TRBD2	TRBV18	-	15	TRBJ2-2	TGTGCCAGCTCACCAACAGCGGGGGGCACCGGGGAGCTGTTTTTT	CASSPTAGGTGELFF
-	TRBV5-5	-	15	TRBJ1-1	TGTGCCAGCAGCCCGAGACAGGACATGAACACTGAAGCTTTCTTT	CASSPRQDMNTEAFF
-	TRBV7-3	once	15	TRBJ2-1	TGTGCCAGCAGCCCGACTATGGCGCTACACAATGAGCAGTTCTTC	CASSPTMALHNEQFF
-	TRBV4-1	-	15	TRBJ1-3	TGCGCCAGCAGCCACGGACTAGACTCTGGAAACACCATATATTTT	CASSHGLDSGNTIYF
-	TRBV11-2	-	13	TRBJ2-7	TGTGCCAGCAGTCTCCACAGTTCCTACGAGCAGTACTTC	CASSLHSSYEQYF
-	TRBV7-9	-	15	TRBJ2-7	TGTGCCAGCAGCTTAGCACCGACTTTAAGAGGGGAGCAGTACTTC	CASSLAPTLRGEQYF
-	TRBV28	-	15	TRBJ2-2	TGTGCCAGCAGAAGCCCGACTGGGAACACCGGGGAGCTGTTTTTT	CASRSPTGNTGELFF
TRBD2	TRBV7-2	-	14	TRBJ2-7	TGTGCCAGCAGCGTCGGACTAGCGGCCTACGAGCAGTACTTC	CASSVGLAAYEQYF
-	TRBV9	-	15	TRBJ2-7	TGTGCCAGCAGCGTAGCCGGGACATATTCCTACGAGCAGTACTTC	CASSVAGTYSYEQYF
TRBD1	TRBV2	-	15	TRBJ2-5	TGTGCCAGCAGGGACAGGGGTTCCCTCGGGGAGACCCAGTACTTC	CASRDRGSLGETQYF
TRBD1	TRBV11-2	-	17	TRBJ1-1	TGTGCCAGCAGCCCGTACCGACTCCGGGACAGAGTCGGTTCGGCTTTCTTT	CASSPYRLRDRVGSAFF
TRBD1	TRBV10-3	-	14	TRBJ1-5	TGTGCCATCAGTGAGTCAGGGGGCGGTCAGCCCCAGCATTTT	CAISESGGGQPQHF
-	TRBV19	-	16	TRBJ1-4	TGTGCCAGTAGTACCCCACGCGGCGCGACTAATGAAAAACTGTTTTTT	CASSTPRGATNEKLFF
TRBD1	TRBV9	-	17	TRBJ1-6	TGTGCCAGCAGCCCCCGAGGAGGGGGCGACCTTAATTCACCCCTCCACTTT	CASSPRGGGDLNSPLHF
-	TRBV7-3	-	13	TRBJ1-1	TGTGCCAGCAGCCCGGGGTTTGGCACTGAAGCTTTCTTT	CASSPGFGTEAFF
-	TRBV28	once	15	TRBJ2-2	TGTGCCAGCAGCCCGCGGGCTATCAACACCGGGGAGCTGTTTTTT	CASSPRAINTGELFF
TRBD2	TRBV6-1	few	15	TRBJ2-7	TGTGCCCACACACCTGAGGGGAGGGCACCCTACGAGCAGTACTTC	CAHTPEGRAPYEQYF
TRBD2	TRBV5-1	few	15	TRBJ2-2	TGCGCCAGCAGCCCCGGTAGCGGGGGGACCGGGGAGCTGTTTTTT	CASSPGSGGTGELFF
TRBD1	TRBV28	-	15	TRBJ1-5	TGTGCCAGCAGGTCGGGACAGCCTGGGAATCAGCCCCAGCATTTT	CASRSGQPGNQPQHF
TRBD1	TRBV18	once	16	TRBJ1-4	TGTGCCAGCTCACCCACCCAGGGGGCAACTAATGAAAAACTGTTTTTT	CASSPTQGATNEKLFF
TRBD2	TRBV6-1	-	18	TRBJ2-2	TGTGCCAGCAGTGAAGTGGACAGCGGGAGGGCAGACACCGGGGAGCTGTTTTTT	CASSEVDSGRADTGELFF
-	TRBV9	-	15	TRBJ2-1	TGTGCCAGCAGCGTAGGCGGGACCTCCTACAATGAGCAGTTCTTC	CASSVGGTSYNEQFF
-	TRBV7-9	-	14	TRBJ1-5	TGTGCCAGCAGCTTAGGGGGCGTCTATCAGCCCCAGCATTTT	CASSLGGVYQPQHF
-	TRBV19	-	14	TRBJ2-2	TGTGCCAGTAGTAACTCCCGTCCCACCGGGGAGCTGTTTTTT	CASSNSRPTGELFF
-	TRBV7-2	-	15	TRBJ2-1	TGTGCCAGCAGCTTTAGGGGGGGGAACTACAATGAGCAGTTCTTC	CASSFRGGNYNEQFF
-	TRBV19	-	12	TRBJ1-4	TGTGCCAGTAGTTGGCTTGATGAAAAACTGTTTTTT	CASSWLDEKLFF
-	TRBV21-1	-	24	TRBJ2-6	TGTGCCAGCAGCAAAGGGATAATCCCTCCCTCCGAACCATCGGGGGGGGCGGGGGCCAACGTCCTGACTTTC	CASSKGIIPPSEPSGGAGANVLTF
TRBD1	TRBV7-3	-	17	TRBJ2-6	TGTGCCAGCAGCTTTGGGACAGGGGCCTCTGGGGCCAACGTCCTGACTTTC	CASSFGTGASGANVLTF
-	TRBV19	-	14	TRBJ1-2	TGTGCCAGTAGTTCCCAGGTCCCGGGAAATGGCTACACCTTC	CASSSQVPGNGYTF
-	TRBV18	-	16	TRBJ1-4	TGTGCCAGCTCGCTACAAAACAGGGCCCTTGGAGAAAAACTGTTTTTT	CASSLQNRALGEKLFF
-	TRBV7-9	-	15	TRBJ2-1	TGTGCCAGCAGCCCCCTAAGGACTCTTACCAATGAGCAGTTCTTC	CASSPLRTLTNEQFF
-	TRBV6-1	-	15	TRBJ1-2	TGTGCCAGCAGTGAACAAAGTGGCATGAACTATGGCTACACCTTC	CASSEQSGMNYGYTF
-	TRBV6-5	-	15	TRBJ1-1	TGTGCCACATACAGGGCCGGGGCGTACAACACTGAAGCTTTCTTT	CATYRAGAYNTEAFF
-	TRBV28	-	12	TRBJ2-1	TGTGCCAGCAGTTTAGGCTCCCGGGGGCAGTTCTTC	CASSLGSRGQFF
TRBD1	TRBV13	-	16	TRBJ2-4	TGTGCCAGCAGCCCCGGGACAGGGTGGGCCAAAAACATTCAGTACTTC	CASSPGTGWAKNIQYF
TRBD1	TRBV27	-	18	TRBJ1-4	TGTGCCAGCACCTTCCGAGAGGACAGGCACGGTGTACATGAAAAACTGTTTTTT	CASTFREDRHGVHEKLFF